The 13 T cell receptor beta chains listed next were all sequenced from one sample in a study of T-cell reconstitution after alpha-beta-depleted transplantation in children (dated by TCRdb to the mid-2010s). Per the publication, the treatment or condition label means: allogeneic hematopoietic cell transplantation with graft depleted of TCRalphabeta T cells and CD19 B cells. Libraries were made using PCR. Sequencing was carried out with an Illumina HiSeq 2500. TCR library preparation used molecular barcoding, with unique molecular identifiers applied to normalize quantification of the TCRbeta repertoire. TCRdb trimmed public reads at Q25 via fastp, called clones via MiXCR and kept in-frame beta chains. For every CDR3 protein sequence, its rows merge into one entry that carries the most common genes and DNA. The sample profile shows 490,000 or so distinct CDR3 sequences; about 10% of them were found once. 2% of the sample belongs to the ten largest clones.

Source: PBMCs, taken before TCRalphabeta/CD19-depleted stem cell transplant. The receptors derive from a child aged 2 to 9 with inherited bone marrow failure, due to receive a stem cell transplant.

The chain combines TRBV5-1 with TRBJ2-6, with D tentatively TRBD1 (5 bases). This CDR3 is built from 16 residues. V lost 4 bases, J lost 4 bases, and 15 bases lay in between. Germline lookup yields CDR1 SGHRS and CDR2 YFSETQ. CDR3 bases: TGCGCCAGCAGCGACCAATCTGGGGCAGGGGCCAACGTCCTGACTTTC. Its protein is CASSDQSGAGANVLTF. Looking up the rest from reference TRBV5-1 and TRBJ2-6 gives the full variable domain: KAGVTQTPRYLIKTRGQQVTLSCSPISGHRSVSWYQQTPGQGLQFLFEYFSETQRNKGNFPGRFSGRQFSNSRSEMNVSTLELGDSALYLCASSDQSGAGANVLTFGAGSRLTVL.

The rearrangement links TRBV30 to TRBJ2-1; 8 bases fit TRBD2. The CDR3 has 14 amino acids. The V gene end was trimmed by 1 base and the J gene end by 15 bases; junction bases not matched to a gene: 14. Germline V gene lookup returns CDR1 GTSNPN and CDR2 SVGIG (reference sequence). This CDR3 reads CAWSGSIAGPRWFF. The CDR3 coding sequence is TGTGCCTGGAGTGGATCAATAGCGGGACCGAGGTGGTTCTTC.

V gene TRBV20-1 combines with J gene TRBJ2-7, with D perhaps matching TRBD2 (6 bases). In germline, CDR1 is DFQATT, CDR2 SNEGSKA (reference sequence). The CDR3 has 14 amino acids. V shed 3 bases and J shed 4 bases, with 16 bases lying between them. CDR3 nucleotides: TGCAGTGCTAGCGTCGGGGACTTCCTTTACGAGCAGTACTTC. It yields the protein CSASVGDFLYEQYF.

Comment on this clonotype: This sequence may be a read error, since a much larger clone differs from it by one base. The chain couples TRBV28 to TRBJ1-2, with D possibly TRBD1 on 5 matching bases. The CDR3 is 16 residues long. The germline V and J ends were trimmed by 4 bases and 7 bases, with 22 bases remaining between them. CDR1 and CDR2 from the germline V gene are MDHEN and SYDVKM. The CDR3 region is CASSSTWRGPRTGYTF. CDR3 bases: TGTGCCAGCAGTTCCACCTGGCGGGGACCCAGGACTGGCTACACCTTC.

The genes are TRBV4-3 and TRBJ2-1; 12 positions match TRBD2. This CDR3 has 17 amino acids. The germline gives CDR1 LGHNA, CDR2 YSLEER. Trimming cost V 0 bases and J 6 bases; bases outside gene matches: 6. The CDR3 reads CASSQDRRLAGVNEQFF. The CDR3 DNA reads TGCGCCAGCAGCCAAGATCGAAGACTAGCGGGAGTCAATGAGCAGTTCTTC.

On this clonotype: A much larger clone lies one base from this, so it may be a read error. The V call is TRBV4-3, the J call TRBJ2-3; D call uncertain. Looked up from germline, CDR1 is LGHNA and CDR2 is YSLEER. V was pared by 2 bases and J by 5 bases, with 17 bases between. CDR3 length: 16 amino acids. CDR3 bases: TGCGCCAGCAGCCAATTCGCCGGTCCTGGCAAAGATACGCAGTATTTT. It translates to CASSQFAGPGKDTQYF.

The sample holds many counts of this clonotype. CDR3 nucleotide sequence: TGCAGTGCCAGACAGGGTTTCTATGGCTACACCTTC. It encodes CSARQGFYGYTF. The J gene is TRBJ1-2, the V gene TRBV20-1; 7 bases line up with TRBD1. CDR1 and CDR2 (germline): DFQATT, SNEGSKA (reference sequence). Trimming at V came to 6 bases and at J to 4 bases, leaving 5 bases not matched to a gene. The CDR3 covers 12 residues.

This clonotype was picked up many times. The chain joins TRBV10-3 to TRBJ2-1; tentative D call: TRBD2 (6 bases). The V gene lost 9 bases and the J gene lost 5 bases, with 8 bases spanning the gap. The CDR3 contains 11 residues. CDR1 ENHRY and CDR2 SYGVKD come from the germline V gene. DNA for the CDR3: TGTGCCATTAGCGGAGACAATGAGCAGTTCTTC. Its protein product is CAISGDNEQFF.

This clonotype appeared a few times. The chain is built from TRBV12-3 or TRBV12-4 and TRBJ2-1; D tentatively fits TRBD1 or TRBD2 (7 bases each). Trimming shortened V by 0 bases and J by 9 bases, and 12 bases separated the two germline ends. The CDR3 runs to 14 residues. In nucleotides, the CDR3 is TGTGCCAGCAGTTTAGCGGCAGGGGGGGGTGAGCAGTTCTTC. It is translated as CASSLAAGGGEQFF.

Notes on this clonotype: A much larger clone differs by one base, so this may be a read error. This sequence joins TRBV4-3 and TRBJ2-3; D gene ambiguous. The germline gives CDR1 LGHNA, CDR2 YSLEER. The length of the CDR3 is 13 residues. CDR3 DNA: TGCCCCAGCAGCCAAAAGCCCGGAGATACGCAGTATTTT. It yields the protein CPSSQKPGDTQYF.

This clonotype was counted ten times or more. The gene calls are TRBV7-2 and TRBJ2-7; D might be TRBD1 or TRBD2, each matching 5 bases. This CDR3 comprises 15 residues. Germline V gene sequence: CDR1 SGHTA, CDR2 FQGNSA. Trimming removed 4 bases from V and 2 bases from J, with 15 bases in between. CDR3 sequence: CASSWTGTGPYEQYF. The CDR3 DNA reads as TGTGCCAGCAGCTGGACCGGGACGGGGCCCTACGAGCAGTACTTC.

This clonotype showed up just a few times. J is TRBJ2-7 and V is TRBV20-1, with TRBD1 matching over 7 bases. From germline, CDR1 is DFQATT and CDR2 SNEGSKA (reference sequence). The CDR3 loop spans 14 amino acids. V was pared by 2 bases and J by 5 bases, with 9 bases of the junction left unmatched. The CDR3 sequence: CSARRPGQWNEQYF. The CDR3 region has the DNA TGCAGTGCTAGAAGGCCGGGACAGTGGAACGAGCAGTACTTC.

This clonotype was counted only a few times. The chain couples TRBV7-9 to TRBJ2-3; tentative D call: TRBD2 (6 bases). V gave up 2 bases and J gave up 4 bases, with 19 bases separating them. Germline-derived CDR1 and CDR2 are SEHNR and FQNEAQ (reference sequence). This CDR3 region has 17 residues. CDR3 nucleotide sequence: TGTGCCAGCAGCTTAAAGGGACTGACCCCGGGCCCAGATACGCAGTATTTT. It encodes CASSLKGLTPGPDTQYF.